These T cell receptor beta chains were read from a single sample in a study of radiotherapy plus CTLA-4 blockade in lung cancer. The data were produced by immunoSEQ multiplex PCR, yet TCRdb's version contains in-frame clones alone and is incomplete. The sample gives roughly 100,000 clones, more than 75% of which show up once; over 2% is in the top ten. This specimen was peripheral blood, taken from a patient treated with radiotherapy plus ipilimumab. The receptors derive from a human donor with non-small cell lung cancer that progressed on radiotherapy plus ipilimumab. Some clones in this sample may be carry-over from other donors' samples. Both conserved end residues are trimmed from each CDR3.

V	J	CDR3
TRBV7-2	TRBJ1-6	ASSLYRVGNSPLH
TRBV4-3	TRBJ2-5	ASSHSHGETQY
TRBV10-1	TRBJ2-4	AGWGQGAIAKNIQY
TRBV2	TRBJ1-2	ASTSQPGYGYT
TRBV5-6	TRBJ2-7	ASSYTSRQAYEQY
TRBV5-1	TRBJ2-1	ASSLDPGTSDDEQF
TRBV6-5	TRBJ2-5	ASSYGETQY
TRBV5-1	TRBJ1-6	ASSLGNQNSPLH
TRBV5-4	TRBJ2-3	ASSLGAGVSTDTQY
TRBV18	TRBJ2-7	ASSLQGLSGSGREQY
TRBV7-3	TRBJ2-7	ASSFLKGAIFSYEQY
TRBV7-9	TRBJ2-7	ASSLTSGGLNEQY
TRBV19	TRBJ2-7	ASSIDSLYEQY
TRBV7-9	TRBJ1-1	ASSSRTGGNTEAF
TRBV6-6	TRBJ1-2	ASSSTGLSRGYT
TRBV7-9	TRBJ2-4	ASSSDRHIQY
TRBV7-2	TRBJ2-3	ASSSRTSGGGTDTQY
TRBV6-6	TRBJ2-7	ASSYGGRGSYEQY
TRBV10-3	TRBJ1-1	AISEQEDTEAF
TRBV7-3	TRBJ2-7	ASSPGPLGTYEQY
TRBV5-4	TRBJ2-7	ASSLRVGRGHSYEQY
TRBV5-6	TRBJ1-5	ASSLASQPQH
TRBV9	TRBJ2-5	ASSTSGTGFQETQY
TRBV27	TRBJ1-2	ASSLYVGGRERYGYT
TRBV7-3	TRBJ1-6	ASSSPLGGRYNSPLH
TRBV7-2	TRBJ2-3	ASSPIGRFTDTQY
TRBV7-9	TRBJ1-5	ASSFEGNQPQH
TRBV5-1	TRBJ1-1	ASSLVREGDTEAF
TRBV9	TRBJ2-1	ASSVGSSYNEQF
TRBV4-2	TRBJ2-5	ASSQAPSGTEQETQY
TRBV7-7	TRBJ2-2	ASSPLTGNTGELF
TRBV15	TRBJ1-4	ATSRAGNEKLF
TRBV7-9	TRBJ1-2	ASSLLGGHGYT
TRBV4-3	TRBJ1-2	ASSQEYGRRNYGYT
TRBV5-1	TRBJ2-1	ASSLWTGNSNEQF
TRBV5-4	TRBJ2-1	ASSPLASGGANEQF
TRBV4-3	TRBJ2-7	ASSQEADIYEQY
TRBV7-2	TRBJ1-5	ASSLAWAGIQPQH
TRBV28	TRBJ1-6	ASSTGQLIYNSPLH
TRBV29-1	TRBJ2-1	SVEKFKRGGSYNEQF
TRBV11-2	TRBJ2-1	ASSVEDLSYNEQF
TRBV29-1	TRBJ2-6	SVKPSGANVLT
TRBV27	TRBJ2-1	ASSRKSLSYNEQF
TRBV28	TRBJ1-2	ASDRAGYGYT
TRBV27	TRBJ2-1	ASAVYNEQF
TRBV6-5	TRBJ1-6	ASRGTNSPLH
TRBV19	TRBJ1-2	ASSIVSGFDYGYT
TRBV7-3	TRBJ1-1	ASSGTLSSEAF
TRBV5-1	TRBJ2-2	ASSLMTGDTGELF
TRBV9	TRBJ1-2	ASSARLGFSYGYT
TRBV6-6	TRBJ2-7	ASSHAPLYEQY
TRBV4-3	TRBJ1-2	ASSTQAGEFYGYT